These 28 T cell receptor beta chains originate from one sample sequenced in a study of T cells in Graves' hyperthyroidism and ophthalmopathy. Authors of the study amplified TCR beta CDR3 regions from RNA transcripts. First-round RT-PCR of the TCR CDR3 relied on the HTBI primer set. One entry per CDR3 protein results from TCRdb running MiXCR on the multiplex PCR reads. Here the sample spans 500,000 to 800,000 distinct CDR3 sequences, roughly 14% being singletons. Material: blood. The receptor source for this set is a woman between 45 and 60 years old with Graves' ophthalmopathy.

This clonotype has ten or more counts. This chain connects TRBV30 to TRBJ2-2; D possibly corresponds to TRBD2 (5 bases). This CDR3 contains 13 residues. V dropped 2 bases and J dropped 4 bases, with 8 bases sitting between them. Germline V lookup: CDR1 GTSNPN, CDR2 SVGIG (reference sequence). The CDR3 DNA is TGTGCCTGGAGTCCGAGGGCCACCGGGGAGCTGTTTTTT. This codes for CAWSPRATGELFF. The variable domain in full, completed from reference TRBV30 and TRBJ2-2, reads SQTIHQWPATLVQPVGSPLSLECTVEGTSNPNLYWYRQAAGRGLQLLFYSVGIGQISSEVPQNLSASRPQDRQFILSSKKLLLSDSGFYLCAWSPRATGELFFGEGSRLTVL.

This clonotype was counted ten times or more. The chain has TRBV20-1 and TRBJ2-4; TRBD2 aligns across 9 bases. Unmatched junction bases numbered 8, after V lost 5 bases and J lost 0 bases. The CDR3 loop spans 16 amino acids. Germline V gene data show CDR1 as DFQATT and CDR2 as SNEGSKA (reference sequence). CDR3 sequence: CSADSGSVGAKNIQYF. The CDR3 DNA reads TGCAGTGCTGATAGCGGGAGTGTAGGAGCCAAAAACATTCAGTACTTC.

The J gene is TRBJ2-2, the V gene TRBV10-3; no firm D call. Per the germline V gene, CDR1 is ENHRY and CDR2 is SYGVKD. With 7 bases removed from V and 0 bases from J, the gap between germline ends came to 9 bases. This CDR3 comprises 14 residues. CDR3 bases: TGTGCCATCACTGGGGATTCGAACACCGGGGAGCTGTTTTTT. Translated: CAITGDSNTGELFF.

This clonotype has ten or more counts. This chain joins TRBV7-9 and TRBJ2-1; TRBD2 matches 10 bases. This CDR3 contains 19 residues. The J segment lost 8 bases and the V segment lost 1 base, leaving 17 bases of the junction unmatched. Germline V gives CDR1 SEHNR, CDR2 FQNEAQ (reference sequence). This chain's CDR3 is CASSLGYASGRDPVHEQFF. The CDR3 coding sequence is TGTGCCAGCAGCTTAGGGTATGCTAGCGGGAGAGACCCTGTCCATGAGCAGTTCTTC.

The table lists this clonotype with many counts. CDR3 protein: CASSLRAGGGTGELFF. The CDR3 DNA reads as TGTGCCAGCAGCTTAAGAGCGGGAGGCGGCACCGGGGAGCTGTTTTTT. V and J are TRBV7-2 and TRBJ2-2, with 9 bases identical to TRBD2. The trim removed 2 bases at V and 4 bases at J, leaving 5 bases unmatched. Germline assignment: CDR1 SGHTA and CDR2 FQGNSA. The CDR3 is 16 residues long.

This clonotype was seen only a few times. The chain uses TRBV2 and TRBJ2-1; D not certain. This CDR3 spans 14 amino acids. Trimming stripped 3 bases from V and 6 bases from J, with 12 bases between. CDR1 and CDR2 (germline): SNHLY, FYNNEI. In nucleotides, the CDR3 is TGTGCCAGCAGTGACTCTTCTGGCCTCAATGAGCAGTTCTTC. This translates into CASSDSSGLNEQFF. The full variable domain, its missing parts supplied by reference TRBV2 and TRBJ2-1, is EPEVTQTPSHQVTQMGQEVILRCVPISNHLYFYWYRQILGQKVEFLVSFYNNEISEKSEIFDDQFSVERPDGSNFTLKIRSTKLEDSAMYFCASSDSSGLNEQFFGPGTRLTVL.

Notes on this clonotype: Given a much more abundant clone one base away, this may be a read error. Without the conserved terminal phenylalanine or tryptophan, this CDR3 likely stems from a read error. The rearrangement joins TRBV24-1 to TRBJ2-5; TRBD1 aligns across 11 bases. Germline CDR1 reads KGHDR; CDR2 reads SFDVKD. The CDR3 extends over 17 amino acids. V gave up 3 bases and J gave up 1 base; unmatched junction bases: 6. The CDR3 nucleotides read TGTGCCACCAGTGATATCGGACAGGGGGCGTCCCAAGAGACCCAGTACTCC. Its protein product is CATSDIGQGASQETQYS.

This clonotype was counted only a few times. This chain connects TRBV4-1 to TRBJ1-3, with 7 bases fitting TRBD1. The CDR3 contains 16 residues. Germline V CDR1 and CDR2: MGHRA, YSYEKL. Losses at the gene ends were 3 bases for V and 3 bases for J; bases not matched to a gene: 8. CDR3 in DNA: TGCGCCAGCAGCCATGATTTCGGACAGGATGGAAACACCATATATTTT. Translated: CASSHDFGQDGNTIYF.

This clonotype was recorded at least ten times. This CDR3 is CAWSAQGTEAFF. In DNA, the CDR3 is TGTGCCTGGAGTGCGCAAGGCACTGAAGCTTTCTTT. The rearrangement uses TRBV30 and TRBJ1-1; D unclear. The CDR3 runs to 12 residues. The germline V and J ends were trimmed by 1 base and 4 bases, with 7 bases remaining between them. The germline V gene has CDR1 GTSNPN and CDR2 SVGIG (reference sequence).

This clonotype was counted at least ten times. The chain carries TRBV12-3 or TRBV12-4 and TRBJ2-3, with TRBD2 matching over 10 bases. With V trimmed by 2 bases and J by 5 bases, 10 bases remained unmatched. The length of the CDR3 is 17 residues. The chain's CDR3 is CASSLLLGAGGIDTQYF. CDR3 coding DNA: TGTGCCAGCAGTTTATTGCTGGGAGCGGGAGGGATAGATACGCAGTATTTT.

This clonotype has a count of ten or more. The chain uses TRBV20-1 and TRBJ2-1; TRBD1 agrees at 8 bases. The germline gives CDR1 DFQATT, CDR2 SNEGSKA (reference sequence). This CDR3 has 12 amino acids. J lost 6 bases, V lost 6 bases, and 4 bases had no gene match. CDR3 protein: CSAAGQGNEQFF. CDR3 sequence (DNA): TGCAGTGCCGCTGGACAGGGCAATGAGCAGTTCTTC.

The genes are TRBV6-1 and TRBJ1-2; weak D call: TRBD1 (6 bases). Germline CDR1 and CDR2: MNHNS and SASEGT. This CDR3 is built from 13 residues. V shed 5 bases and J shed 4 bases, with 11 bases lying between them. CDR3 coding DNA: TGTGCCAGCAGTTATCTGGACAGCTATGGCTACACCTTC. Residues: CASSYLDSYGYTF.

This clonotype occurred a few times. This sequence joins TRBV24-1 and TRBJ2-3, with a possible D match to TRBD2 (5 bases). In germline, CDR1 is KGHDR, CDR2 SFDVKD. V was cut by 4 bases and J by 2 bases, with 9 bases left in between. CDR3 length: 14 amino acids. For the CDR3, the DNA is TGTGCCACCAGTGACCTCCGGGACACAGATACGCAGTATTTT. Translation gives CATSDLRDTDTQYF.

J is TRBJ1-5 and V is TRBV19, with D uncertain. The CDR3 loop spans 16 amino acids. Looked up from germline, CDR1 is LNHDA and CDR2 is SQIVND (reference sequence). V was clipped by 9 bases and J by 0 bases, with 18 bases between them. CDR3: CASSSRPGDSNQPQHF. For the CDR3, the DNA is TGTGCCAGCTCTAGCCGGCCTGGGGATAGCAATCAGCCCCAGCATTTT. Filled out from reference TRBV19 and TRBJ1-5, the complete variable domain reads DGGITQSPKYLFRKEGQNVTLSCEQNLNHDAMYWYRQDPGQGLRLIYYSQIVNDFQKGDIAEGYSVSREKKESFPLTVTSAQKNPTAFYLCASSSRPGDSNQPQHFGDGTRLSIL.

This clonotype was seen repeatedly, ten times or more. This rearrangement joins TRBV6-6 to TRBJ2-5; D gene unclear. Trimming left V 1 base short and J 1 base short, with 7 bases between. Germline loops: CDR1 MNHNY, CDR2 SVGAGI (reference sequence). The CDR3 runs to 14 residues. CDR3 sequence (DNA): TGTGCCAGCAGTTACTTAGCTTCCCAAGAGACCCAGTACTTC. It specifies CASSYLASQETQYF.

This clonotype has ten or more counts. V and J are TRBV6-2 or TRBV6-3 and TRBJ2-1, with D perhaps given as TRBD1 or TRBD2 (6 bases each). CDR1 MNHEY and CDR2 SVGEGT come from the germline V gene. The V and J ends lost 1 base and 6 bases respectively, with 22 bases between them. The CDR3 loop spans 18 amino acids. CDR3 amino acids: CASSYYGGKGKQANEQFF. CDR3 DNA sequence: TGTGCCAGCAGTTACTACGGGGGCAAAGGGAAACAGGCCAATGAGCAGTTCTTC.

This clonotype was recorded at least ten times. V and J are TRBV5-1 and TRBJ2-7; tentatively, D is TRBD1 or TRBD2 (5 bases each). Trimming stripped 2 bases from V and 3 bases from J, with 12 bases between. This CDR3 region has 14 residues. Germline V gives CDR1 SGHRS, CDR2 YFSETQ. CDR3 amino acids: CASSLRDGRYEQYF. The CDR3 DNA follows: TGCGCCAGCAGCTTACGGGACGGGCGCTACGAGCAGTACTTC.

This clonotype was recorded a few times. This chain's CDR3 is CATSPTGGGDTDTQYF. CDR3 bases: TGTGCCACCAGTCCCACCGGGGGGGGAGACACAGATACGCAGTATTTT. The rearrangement uses TRBV24-1 and TRBJ2-3, with 8 bases lining up with TRBD2. Germline lookup yields CDR1 KGHDR and CDR2 SFDVKD. J gave up 2 bases and V 6 bases, and 9 bases lay outside the gene matches. The CDR3 runs to 16 residues.

The V gene is TRBV20-1, the J gene TRBJ2-7; D call uncertain. Trimming took 3 bases from V and 6 from J, leaving 6 bases between them. The CDR3 is 10 residues long. CDR1 DFQATT and CDR2 SNEGSKA come from the germline V gene (reference sequence). CDR3 nucleotides: TGCAGTGCTAGTTACTCCGAGCAGTACTTC. Translated, it gives CSASYSEQYF.

This clonotype has a count of ten or more. The chain employs TRBV5-6 and TRBJ2-7; D gene ambiguous. V was cut by 6 bases and J by 0 bases, with 13 bases left in between. The CDR3 runs to 14 residues. Germline V CDR1 and CDR2: SGHDT, YYEEEE. CDR3 coding DNA: TGTGCCAGCATAACTCTCGGCAGCTCCTACGAGCAGTACTTC. It codes for CASITLGSSYEQYF.

The chain links TRBV6-9 to TRBJ2-1; weak D call: TRBD1 (6 bases). Per the germline V gene, CDR1 is MNHGY and CDR2 is SVAAGI. This CDR3 region has 13 residues. With 3 bases removed from V and 13 bases from J, the gap between germline ends came to 16 bases. Written as DNA, the CDR3 is TGTGCCAGCAGTTACACAACCTTGGACAGACAGTTCTTC. This translates into CASSYTTLDRQFF.

This clonotype showed up many times. J is TRBJ2-7 and V is TRBV6-1; D tentatively fits TRBD1 or TRBD2 (5 bases each). Germline lookup yields CDR1 MNHNS and CDR2 SASEGT. Trimming removed 6 bases at V and 2 bases at J, with 14 bases between. The CDR3 is 14 amino acids. Written as DNA, the CDR3 is TGTGCCAGCAGGAACCGGGACCGTCCCTACGAGCAGTACTTC. It is translated as CASRNRDRPYEQYF.

J is TRBJ2-6 and V is TRBV4-1; TRBD1 might be the D (6 bases). The germline gives CDR1 MGHRA, CDR2 YSYEKL. The germline V and J ends were trimmed by 4 bases and 0 bases, with 13 bases remaining between them. There are 17 residues in the CDR3. The CDR3: CASSPGTSNSGANVLTF. The CDR3 DNA follows: TGCGCCAGCAGCCCCGGGACATCCAACTCTGGGGCCAACGTCCTGACTTTC.

The V gene is TRBV12-3 or TRBV12-4, the J gene TRBJ2-6; D not certain. V lost 3 bases, J lost 2 bases, and 14 bases lay in between. This CDR3 has 17 amino acids. The CDR3: CASSLALRNPGANVLTF. The DNA for the CDR3 is TGTGCCAGCAGTTTGGCCCTACGAAACCCTGGGGCCAACGTCCTGACTTTC.

The gene calls are TRBV2 and TRBJ2-1; 12 nucleotides match TRBD2. This CDR3 region has 15 residues. Germline lookup yields CDR1 SNHLY and CDR2 FYNNEI. V lost 5 bases and J lost 10; bases outside the gene matches: 9. CDR3 coding DNA: TGTGCCAGCAGTTCGACTAGCGGGAGTTCGCGAGAGCAGTTCTTC. Protein: CASSSTSGSSREQFF.

The table lists this clonotype with many counts. The chain joins TRBV18 to TRBJ2-5; D is undetermined. The CDR3 totals 12 residues. From germline, CDR1 is KGHSH and CDR2 LQKENI. Trimming took off 5 bases at V and 1 base at J, with 5 bases between the two ends. CDR3 region: CASSTVQETQYF. The DNA for the CDR3 is TGTGCCAGCTCAACTGTCCAAGAGACCCAGTACTTC.

This clonotype was detected many times. The genes are TRBV28 and TRBJ2-1; 8 bases fit TRBD2. The CDR3 runs 18 residues. The ends lost 6 bases at V and 4 bases at J; junction bases unmatched: 17. Germline V gene data show CDR1 as MDHEN and CDR2 as SYDVKM. This CDR3 reads CASRPIPGGPDGYNEQFF. The DNA for the CDR3 is TGTGCCAGCAGACCAATCCCGGGAGGGCCGGATGGGTACAATGAGCAGTTCTTC.

In regard to this clonotype: This may come from a read error, since a much larger clone is one base off. This chain uses TRBV30 with TRBJ1-2, with 9 bases matching TRBD1. This CDR3 contains 14 residues. Germline CDR1 and CDR2: GTSNPN and SVGIG (reference sequence). V was clipped by 4 bases and J by 7 bases; unmatched bases: 10. The CDR3 reads CAWNVLGQGSGYTF. CDR3 sequence (DNA): TGTGCCTGGAATGTACTAGGACAGGGGAGTGGCTACACCTTC.